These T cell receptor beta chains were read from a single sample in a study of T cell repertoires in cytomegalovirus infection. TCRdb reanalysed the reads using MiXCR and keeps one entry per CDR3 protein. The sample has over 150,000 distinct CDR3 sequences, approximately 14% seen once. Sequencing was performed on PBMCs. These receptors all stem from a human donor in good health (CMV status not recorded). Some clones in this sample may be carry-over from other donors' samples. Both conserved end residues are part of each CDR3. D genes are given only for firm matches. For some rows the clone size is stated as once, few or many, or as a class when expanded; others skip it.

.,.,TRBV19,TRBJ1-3,CASVPGLLSSGNTIYF,TGTGCCAGTGTGCCCGGACTGCTGAGCTCTGGAAACACCATATATTTT
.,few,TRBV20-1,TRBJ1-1,CRTGGSGAEAFF,TGCAGGACCGGGGGTAGCGGAGCTGAAGCTTTCTTT
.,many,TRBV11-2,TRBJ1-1,CASSLRARITEAFF,TGTGCCAGCAGCTTAAGGGCGAGGATCACTGAAGCTTTCTTT
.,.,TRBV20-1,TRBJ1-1,CSAFRDEAFF,TGCAGTGCTTTTAGGGATGAAGCTTTCTTT
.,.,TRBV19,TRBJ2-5,CASKGLTLDQETQYF,TGTGCCAGTAAGGGTTTAACCTTGGACCAAGAGACCCAGTACTTC
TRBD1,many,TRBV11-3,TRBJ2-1,CASSPSPPGQGYNEQFF,TGTGCCAGCAGCCCAAGCCCGCCGGGACAGGGGTACAATGAGCAGTTCTTC
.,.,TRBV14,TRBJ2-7,CASSQTRDYEQYF,TGTGCCAGCAGCCAAACCCGGGACTACGAGCAGTACTTC
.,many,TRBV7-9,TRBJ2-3,CASSRYWDGSSTDTQYF,TGTGCCAGCAGCAGGTACTGGGACGGTTCTAGCACAGATACGCAGTATTTT
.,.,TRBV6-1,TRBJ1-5,CASTREASQPQHF,TGTGCCAGCACCCGGGAGGCCAGTCAGCCCCAGCATTTT
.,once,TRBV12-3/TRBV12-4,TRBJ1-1,CASSPPGLRNTEAFF,TGTGCCAGCAGCCCCCCCGGCTTGAGGAACACTGAAGCTTTCTTT
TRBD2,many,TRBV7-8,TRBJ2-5,CASSLVTSGGEETQYF,TGTGCCAGCAGCTTAGTCACTAGCGGGGGGGAGGAGACCCAGTACTTC
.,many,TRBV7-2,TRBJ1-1,CASSTYGTPAEAFF,TGTGCCAGCAGCACGTATGGGACTCCTGCTGAAGCTTTCTTT
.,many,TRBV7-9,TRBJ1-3,CASRNKTLFFGNTIYF,TGTGCCAGCAGAAACAAAACACTTTTCTTCGGAAACACCATATATTTT